This is a list of T cell receptor beta chains from one sample in a study of T cell responses to AZD1222 COVID-19 vaccine. The method was immunoSEQ multiplex PCR; TCRdb's version includes in-frame clones alone and lacks a portion of them. This table holds roughly 200,000 clones, over 85% found once. Source: peripheral blood, taken 28 days after the second dose of the MenACWY control vaccine. The receptors shown here come from an adult who received the MenACWY meningococcal vaccine as a control. Both conserved end residues are part of each CDR3. The order of the fields is clone size, D gene, J gene, V gene, CDR3 protein, CDR3 DNA. D genes are given only for firm matches. Only part of the rows carry a size: once, few, many, or a class if the clone is expanded.

>-|TRBD1|TRBJ1-1|TRBV5-1
CASSYSPGQGFGTEAFF
TGCGCCAGCAGCTATTCTCCGGGACAGGGGTTTGGGACTGAAGCTTTCTTT
>-|-|TRBJ2-1|TRBV25-1
CASSSSNLNEQFF
TGTGCCAGCTCATCCTCGAACCTTAATGAGCAGTTCTTC
>-|TRBD1|TRBJ1-1|TRBV7-2
CASTQNRGQGTEAFF
TGTGCCAGCACCCAGAACAGGGGGCAGGGCACTGAAGCTTTCTTT
>-|-|TRBJ1-2|TRBV7-2
CASSTSGAHYGYTF
TGTGCCAGCAGCACCTCAGGGGCCCACTATGGCTACACCTTC
>-|-|TRBJ2-1|TRBV3-1/TRBV3-2
CASSQDGEGSDNEQFF
TGTGCCAGCAGCCAAGATGGGGAAGGAAGCGACAATGAGCAGTTCTTC
>-|TRBD2|TRBJ2-2|TRBV7-2
CASSSGGSGGAGELFF
TGTGCCAGCAGCTCCGGTGGTAGCGGGGGGGCCGGGGAGCTGTTTTTT
>-|-|TRBJ2-4|TRBV7-9
CASSFGDRRNIQYF
TGTGCCAGCAGCTTTGGTGACAGGCGGAACATTCAGTACTTC
>-|TRBD1|TRBJ1-2|TRBV6-5
CASSFRTGRGWGYTF
TGTGCCAGCAGTTTCAGGACAGGGCGAGGATGGGGCTACACCTTC
>-|-|TRBJ1-1|TRBV9
CASSVALGGNTEAFF
TGTGCCAGCAGCGTAGCCCTAGGTGGGAACACTGAAGCTTTCTTT
>few|-|TRBJ2-7|TRBV19
CASSRDSYEQYF
TGTGCCAGTAGCCGGGACTCCTACGAGCAGTACTTC
>-|TRBD1|TRBJ1-2|TRBV7-2
CASSPHGQGAGYGYTF
TGTGCCAGCAGCCCGCACGGACAGGGAGCGGGCTATGGCTACACCTTC
>-|-|TRBJ2-2|TRBV10-2
CASSRGLNTGELFF
TGCGCCAGCAGCCGGGGCCTGAACACCGGGGAGCTGTTTTTT
>-|TRBD1|TRBJ2-7|TRBV9
CASSLDRGSYEQYF
TGTGCCAGCAGCCTGGACAGGGGATCCTACGAGCAGTACTTC
>once|-|TRBJ2-3|TRBV7-2
CASSLGLGGIAGTDTQYF
TGTGCCAGCAGCTTAGGTCTCGGTGGGATAGCTGGCACAGATACGCAGTATTTT
>-|-|TRBJ2-2|TRBV4-3
CASSQRARNTGELFF
TGCGCCAGCAGCCAGCGGGCGCGAAACACCGGGGAGCTGTTTTTT
>-|-|TRBJ2-6|TRBV7-9
CASSLVGAGGANVLTF
TGTGCCAGCAGCTTAGTTGGGGCCGGAGGGGCCAACGTCCTGACTTTC
>-|-|TRBJ1-5|TRBV6-2/TRBV6-3
CASSSDYFGQHF
TGTGCCAGCAGTTCGGACTACTTCGGCCAGCATTTT
>-|-|TRBJ2-5|TRBV30
CAWSVGLRETQYF
TGTGCCTGGAGTGTTGGCTTAAGAGAGACCCAGTACTTC
>-|-|TRBJ2-3|TRBV10-2
CASSDRGANTDTQYF
TGCGCCAGCAGTGATCGGGGAGCGAATACAGATACGCAGTATTTT
>-|-|TRBJ1-1|TRBV6-1
CASSEAGSEAFF
TGTGCCAGCAGTGAAGCGGGATCTGAAGCTTTCTTT
>-|-|TRBJ1-4|TRBV5-1
CASSTVGVREKLFF
TGCGCCAGCAGCACGGTGGGGGTTCGAGAAAAACTGTTTTTT
>-|-|TRBJ1-3|TRBV6-5
CASSYPPGNTIYF
TGTGCCAGCAGTTACCCCCCCGGAAACACCATATATTTT
>-|TRBD1|TRBJ1-4|TRBV3-1/TRBV3-2
CASSQSTGGEKLFF
TGTGCCAGCAGCCAATCGACAGGGGGGGAAAAACTGTTTTTT
>-|TRBD1|TRBJ2-7|TRBV4-1
CASSQDPTGTYEQYF
TGCGCCAGCAGCCAAGATCCGACAGGGACCTACGAGCAGTACTTC
>-|TRBD2|TRBJ2-1|TRBV7-2
CASSLASGLAGGSSYNEQFF
TGTGCCAGCAGCTTAGCTTCGGGACTAGCGGGCGGGAGCTCCTACAATGAGCAGTTCTTC
>once|-|TRBJ2-6|TRBV4-1
CASSHSGTSRSGANVLTF
TGCGCCAGCAGCCACAGCGGGACAAGCCGCTCTGGGGCCAACGTCCTGACTTTC
>-|-|TRBJ2-1|TRBV19
CASRPGQDYNEQFF
TGTGCCAGTAGACCGGGACAAGACTACAATGAGCAGTTCTTC
>once|-|TRBJ1-5|TRBV7-9
CASSLVQSDQPQHF
TGTGCCAGCAGCTTAGTCCAGTCTGATCAGCCCCAGCATTTT
>-|-|TRBJ1-1|TRBV10-3
CATSRAGNTEAFF
TGTGCCACCTCCAGGGCGGGGAACACTGAAGCTTTCTTT
>-|-|TRBJ1-2|TRBV28
CASRVYGIGYTF
TGTGCCAGCAGGGTGTATGGGATTGGCTACACCTTC
>-|TRBD1|TRBJ1-4|TRBV27
CASSADRESEEKLFF
TGTGCCAGCAGTGCCGACAGGGAGTCGGAAGAAAAACTGTTTTTT
>-|-|TRBJ2-2|TRBV9
CASSVSGANTGELFF
TGTGCCAGCAGCGTCTCCGGGGCGAACACCGGGGAGCTGTTTTTT
>-|-|TRBJ1-4|TRBV18
CASSRRQREVNEKLFF
TGTGCCAGCTCACGGCGACAGCGGGAGGTTAATGAAAAACTGTTTTTT
>-|TRBD1|TRBJ1-2|TRBV19
CASGGYDRVGGYTF
TGTGCCAGTGGGGGTTACGACAGGGTAGGAGGCTACACCTTC